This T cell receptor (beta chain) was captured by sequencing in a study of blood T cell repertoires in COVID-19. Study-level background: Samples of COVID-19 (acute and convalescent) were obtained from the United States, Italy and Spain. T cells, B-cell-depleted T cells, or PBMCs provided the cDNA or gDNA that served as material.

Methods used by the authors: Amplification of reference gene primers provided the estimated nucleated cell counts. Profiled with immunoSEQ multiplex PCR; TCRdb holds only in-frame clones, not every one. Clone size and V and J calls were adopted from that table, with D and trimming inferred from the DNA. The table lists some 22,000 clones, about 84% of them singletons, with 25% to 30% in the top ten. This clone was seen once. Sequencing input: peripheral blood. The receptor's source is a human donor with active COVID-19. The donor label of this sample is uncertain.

DNA of the CDR3: TGTGCCAGCAGTGACCCCGGGACAGGGGACCCCTACGAGCAGTACTTC. Translation gives CASSDPGTGDPYEQYF. The J gene is TRBJ2-7, the V gene TRBV2; TRBD1 matches 10 bases. The CDR3 totals 16 residues. With V trimmed by 3 bases and J by 2 bases, 7 bases remained unmatched. Germline-derived CDR1 and CDR2 are SNHLY and FYNNEI. Full variable domain (rest looked up from reference TRBV2 and TRBJ2-7): EPEVTQTPSHQVTQMGQEVILRCVPISNHLYFYWYRQILGQKVEFLVSFYNNEISEKSEIFDDQFSVERPDGSNFTLKIRSTKLEDSAMYFCASSDPGTGDPYEQYFGPGTRLTVT.